Listed below are T cell receptor beta chains from one sample, sequenced in a study of shared clonotypes between healthy human individuals. The method was immunoSEQ multiplex PCR; TCRdb's version includes in-frame clones alone and lacks a portion of them. The sample has roughly 640,000 clones; less than 98% are singletons. Sequenced: naive CD4+ T cells sorted from blood. The source is a woman in her 30s in good health. Both conserved end residues are part of each CDR3. Fields, in order: CDR3 DNA, CDR3 protein, J gene, D gene, V gene, clone size. D genes are given only for firm matches. Only part of the rows carry a size: once, few, many, or a class if the clone is expanded.

cdr3_nt: TGTGCCAGCAGCGTCGACATCGATGGGGACATTCAGTACTTC
cdr3_aa: CASSVDIDGDIQYF
j_call: TRBJ2-4
d_call: .
v_call: TRBV9
clone_size: .

cdr3_nt: TGCAGCGTTGGACGGAAATTATCCTACAATGAGCAGTTCTTC
cdr3_aa: CSVGRKLSYNEQFF
j_call: TRBJ2-1
d_call: .
v_call: TRBV29-1
clone_size: .

cdr3_nt: TGTGCCAGCAGTGAAACAGGCATAGGGACCCAGTACTTC
cdr3_aa: CASSETGIGTQYF
j_call: TRBJ2-5
d_call: .
v_call: TRBV6-4
clone_size: .

cdr3_nt: TGTGCCAGCAGTTTATCGGGGTCCACAGATACGCAGTATTTT
cdr3_aa: CASSLSGSTDTQYF
j_call: TRBJ2-3
d_call: .
v_call: TRBV28
clone_size: .

cdr3_nt: TGTGCCAGTAGTTTAAACACGGTAAACACCGGGGAGCTGTTTTTT
cdr3_aa: CASSLNTVNTGELFF
j_call: TRBJ2-2
d_call: .
v_call: TRBV19
clone_size: once

cdr3_nt: TGTGCCACCAGCAGACTCGGGACAGAAAATAATCAGCCCCAGCATTTT
cdr3_aa: CATSRLGTENNQPQHF
j_call: TRBJ1-5
d_call: TRBD1
v_call: TRBV15
clone_size: .

cdr3_nt: TGCGCCAGCAGCTTGTCGTTGGCAGGAGATGCAGATACGCAGTATTTT
cdr3_aa: CASSLSLAGDADTQYF
j_call: TRBJ2-3
d_call: .
v_call: TRBV5-1
clone_size: .

cdr3_nt: TGCGCCAGCAGCCAAGATTGGCCCGGGGGCTATGGCTACACCTTC
cdr3_aa: CASSQDWPGGYGYTF
j_call: TRBJ1-2
d_call: .
v_call: TRBV4-1
clone_size: .

cdr3_nt: TGTGCCAGCAGCCTAGGGGACTACATTAAGACCGGGGAGCTGTTTTTT
cdr3_aa: CASSLGDYIKTGELFF
j_call: TRBJ2-2
d_call: TRBD2
v_call: TRBV4-2
clone_size: .

cdr3_nt: TGTGCCAGCAGCCCTCAGGCGGGAGTGTCAGATACGCAGTATTTT
cdr3_aa: CASSPQAGVSDTQYF
j_call: TRBJ2-3
d_call: TRBD2
v_call: TRBV7-2
clone_size: .

cdr3_nt: TGTGCCAGCAGCTTAAAGGAGACTAGCGGCACAGATACGCAGTATTTT
cdr3_aa: CASSLKETSGTDTQYF
j_call: TRBJ2-3
d_call: TRBD2
v_call: TRBV13
clone_size: .

cdr3_nt: TGCGCCAGCAGCGATTCCGGGACTAGAACCTCAGATACGCAGTATTTT
cdr3_aa: CASSDSGTRTSDTQYF
j_call: TRBJ2-3
d_call: TRBD2
v_call: TRBV4-1
clone_size: .

cdr3_nt: TGTGCTAGTGGTTTGTCAAGGGAGACCCAGTACTTC
cdr3_aa: CASGLSRETQYF
j_call: TRBJ2-5
d_call: .
v_call: TRBV12-5
clone_size: .

cdr3_nt: TGCGCCAGCAGCTTGGGCAACAGGGAGAATGAAAAACTGTTTTTT
cdr3_aa: CASSLGNRENEKLFF
j_call: TRBJ1-4
d_call: .
v_call: TRBV5-1
clone_size: .

cdr3_nt: TGTGCCAGCAGCTTAGCTCTCATCGATGAGCAGTTCTTC
cdr3_aa: CASSLALIDEQFF
j_call: TRBJ2-1
d_call: .
v_call: TRBV11-2
clone_size: .

cdr3_nt: TGCGCCAGCAGCTTGGAGGCTAGCGGGATCTATACGCAGTATTTT
cdr3_aa: CASSLEASGIYTQYF
j_call: TRBJ2-3
d_call: TRBD2
v_call: TRBV5-1
clone_size: .

cdr3_nt: TGTGCCAGCAGTGAATTGGGAAGTTGGGAGACCCAGTACTTC
cdr3_aa: CASSELGSWETQYF
j_call: TRBJ2-5
d_call: .
v_call: TRBV25-1
clone_size: .

cdr3_nt: TGTGCCAGCAGTTTTATGACGCGGGCTGGGGCCAACGTCCTGACTTTC
cdr3_aa: CASSFMTRAGANVLTF
j_call: TRBJ2-6
d_call: .
v_call: TRBV28
clone_size: .

cdr3_nt: TGTGCCAGCAGCCCGTATCAGGGGGCGCAGAGCTATGGCTACACCTTC
cdr3_aa: CASSPYQGAQSYGYTF
j_call: TRBJ1-2
d_call: TRBD1
v_call: TRBV5-4
clone_size: .

cdr3_nt: TGTGCCAGCAGTGGGTGGGAGACCCAGTACTTC
cdr3_aa: CASSGWETQYF
j_call: TRBJ2-5
d_call: .
v_call: TRBV7-9
clone_size: .

cdr3_nt: TGCAGCGTTAACCGGGCAGGCGCAGATACGCAGTATTTT
cdr3_aa: CSVNRAGADTQYF
j_call: TRBJ2-3
d_call: .
v_call: TRBV29-1
clone_size: .

cdr3_nt: TGCGCCAGCAGCTTGAATCCGGGGGACACCGGGGAGCTGTTTTTT
cdr3_aa: CASSLNPGDTGELFF
j_call: TRBJ2-2
d_call: .
v_call: TRBV5-1
clone_size: .

cdr3_nt: TGTGCCAGCAGCTTAGCGGGGACTAGCGGAAATCCGGGCTCCTACAATGAGCAGTTCTTC
cdr3_aa: CASSLAGTSGNPGSYNEQFF
j_call: TRBJ2-1
d_call: TRBD2
v_call: TRBV7-2
clone_size: .

cdr3_nt: TGTGCCAGCCGAACAGGCTATGGCTACACCTTC
cdr3_aa: CASRTGYGYTF
j_call: TRBJ1-2
d_call: .
v_call: TRBV28
clone_size: once

cdr3_nt: TGCGCCAGCAGCTCGGGACAGGTAGCAACTAATGAAAAACTGTTTTTT
cdr3_aa: CASSSGQVATNEKLFF
j_call: TRBJ1-4
d_call: TRBD1
v_call: TRBV5-1
clone_size: .

cdr3_nt: TGCGCCAGCAGCTCCACAGGGGGCGTCAATCAGCCCCAGCATTTT
cdr3_aa: CASSSTGGVNQPQHF
j_call: TRBJ1-5
d_call: TRBD1
v_call: TRBV5-1
clone_size: .

cdr3_nt: TGTGCCAGCAGCCTGATGTCCTACGAGCAGTACTTC
cdr3_aa: CASSLMSYEQYF
j_call: TRBJ2-7
d_call: .
v_call: TRBV7-9
clone_size: .

cdr3_nt: TGTGCCAGCAGGCTCATGAACACTGAAGCTTTCTTT
cdr3_aa: CASRLMNTEAFF
j_call: TRBJ1-1
d_call: .
v_call: TRBV28
clone_size: .

cdr3_nt: TGTGCCAGCAGTTTCAGGGGAGGAAATCAGCCCCAGCATTTT
cdr3_aa: CASSFRGGNQPQHF
j_call: TRBJ1-5
d_call: .
v_call: TRBV27
clone_size: .

cdr3_nt: TGTGCCAGCAGCTTTGGGGGGACCTCCTCCCCCTACGAGCAGTACTTC
cdr3_aa: CASSFGGTSSPYEQYF
j_call: TRBJ2-7
d_call: .
v_call: TRBV5-4
clone_size: .

cdr3_nt: TGTGCCAGCAGCGTAGATTCAGGGCGGAACACTGAAGCTTTCTTT
cdr3_aa: CASSVDSGRNTEAFF
j_call: TRBJ1-1
d_call: .
v_call: TRBV9
clone_size: .

cdr3_nt: TGTGCCAGCAGTCCGGACAGGGGATCTAATGAAAAACTGTTTTTT
cdr3_aa: CASSPDRGSNEKLFF
j_call: TRBJ1-4
d_call: TRBD1
v_call: TRBV6-5
clone_size: .

cdr3_nt: TGTGCCAGCAGTACGACCGAAACCCTCCACTTT
cdr3_aa: CASSTTETLHF
j_call: TRBJ1-6
d_call: .
v_call: TRBV28
clone_size: .

cdr3_nt: TGTGCCATTAGGCGTCCAGGGGGCTCCGAGCAGTACTTC
cdr3_aa: CAIRRPGGSEQYF
j_call: TRBJ2-7
d_call: TRBD1
v_call: TRBV10-3
clone_size: few

cdr3_nt: TGTGCCAGCAGCTTGACTAGCGGGACCTACGAGCAGTACTTC
cdr3_aa: CASSLTSGTYEQYF
j_call: TRBJ2-7
d_call: TRBD2
v_call: TRBV6-5
clone_size: .

cdr3_nt: TGTGCCTGGAGTCCCCAGGGGGGCGGAGGGCCCTACGAGCAGTACTTC
cdr3_aa: CAWSPQGGGGPYEQYF
j_call: TRBJ2-7
d_call: .
v_call: TRBV30
clone_size: .

cdr3_nt: TGCGCCAGCAGCTTGGGTTCGGGAAGCACAGATACGCAGTATTTT
cdr3_aa: CASSLGSGSTDTQYF
j_call: TRBJ2-3
d_call: .
v_call: TRBV5-1
clone_size: .

cdr3_nt: TGTGCCAGCTCACCACCTAGCGCAGTGAACATTCAGTACTTC
cdr3_aa: CASSPPSAVNIQYF
j_call: TRBJ2-4
d_call: .
v_call: TRBV18
clone_size: .

cdr3_nt: TGTGCCAGCTCACCAACTTCTCGGGGGTTCTCTGGAAACACCATATATTTT
cdr3_aa: CASSPTSRGFSGNTIYF
j_call: TRBJ1-3
d_call: .
v_call: TRBV18
clone_size: .

cdr3_nt: TGTGCCAGCAATACCCTCGGGACCTATCCTAACACTGAAGCTTTCTTT
cdr3_aa: CASNTLGTYPNTEAFF
j_call: TRBJ1-1
d_call: .
v_call: TRBV7-9
clone_size: .

cdr3_nt: TGTGCCAGCAGCTTAGAACCTGGAAACACTGAAGCTTTCTTT
cdr3_aa: CASSLEPGNTEAFF
j_call: TRBJ1-1
d_call: .
v_call: TRBV11-2
clone_size: once

cdr3_nt: TGTGCCATCAGTGGACTTCAGGGATCTGGCTCTGGAAACACCATATATTTT
cdr3_aa: CAISGLQGSGSGNTIYF
j_call: TRBJ1-3
d_call: .
v_call: TRBV10-3
clone_size: .

cdr3_nt: TGTGCCAGCAGTTACTCGTGGCAGGCTTATGGCTACACCTTC
cdr3_aa: CASSYSWQAYGYTF
j_call: TRBJ1-2
d_call: .
v_call: TRBV6-5
clone_size: .

cdr3_nt: TGTGCCAGCAGCTTAGGAGGCGGGAGGGGTTCTCGGGAGCAGTACTTC
cdr3_aa: CASSLGGGRGSREQYF
j_call: TRBJ2-7
d_call: TRBD2
v_call: TRBV7-2
clone_size: .

cdr3_nt: TGTGCCAGTAGTGGGACGGTATCCTCTGGAAACACCATATATTTT
cdr3_aa: CASSGTVSSGNTIYF
j_call: TRBJ1-3
d_call: .
v_call: TRBV19
clone_size: .

cdr3_nt: TGTGCCAGCAGTTTCAGGGACTCACCCCTCCACTTT
cdr3_aa: CASSFRDSPLHF
j_call: TRBJ1-6
d_call: .
v_call: TRBV28
clone_size: .

cdr3_nt: TGTGCCAGCTCACCGCGGGACTACGTTGAGCAGTACTTC
cdr3_aa: CASSPRDYVEQYF
j_call: TRBJ2-7
d_call: TRBD2
v_call: TRBV18
clone_size: .

cdr3_nt: TGTGCCAGCTCACCACCGGCGGGGGGAGACCGTTACAATGAGCAGTTCTTC
cdr3_aa: CASSPPAGGDRYNEQFF
j_call: TRBJ2-1
d_call: TRBD2
v_call: TRBV18
clone_size: .

cdr3_nt: TGCGCCAGCAGCTTGTCAGGGACCAGGGAGCTGTTTTTT
cdr3_aa: CASSLSGTRELFF
j_call: TRBJ2-2
d_call: .
v_call: TRBV5-1
clone_size: .